The next 22 T cell receptor beta chains were all read from a single sample in a study of blood T cell repertoires in COVID-19. Data came from immunoSEQ multiplex PCR; TCRdb stores just in-frame clones and leaves some out. Among approximately 260,000 clones, about 90% were seen once, and the ten largest hold more than 8.5%. The sample was peripheral blood. These TCRs come from a woman in her seventies with COVID-19, enrolled during active disease.

The CDR3 DNA reads TGTGCCAGCAGCGTCCGGGACAGATCCACCGGGGAGCTGTTTTTT. Its translation: CASSVRDRSTGELFF. The chain has TRBV7-6 and TRBJ2-2; 7 bases are shared with TRBD1. The trim removed 5 bases at V and 4 bases at J, leaving 7 bases unmatched. The CDR3 contains 15 residues. CDR1 is SGHVS, CDR2 FNYEAQ, per germline.

This clone was recorded a few times. This rearrangement joins TRBV14 to TRBJ2-7; 10 bases line up with TRBD1. V was pared by 4 bases and J by 5 bases, with 2 bases of the junction left unmatched. The germline gives CDR1 SGHDN, CDR2 FVKESK. The CDR3 is 13 amino acids. This CDR3 is CASSPGQGNEQYF. CDR3 sequence (DNA): TGTGCCAGCAGCCCGGGACAGGGGAACGAGCAGTACTTC.

The gene calls are TRBV20-1 and TRBJ2-3; D gene uncertain. This CDR3 has 11 amino acids. CDR1 DFQATT and CDR2 SNEGSKA come from the germline V gene (reference sequence). Trimming left V 5 bases short and J 1 base short, with 4 bases between. CDR3 sequence: CSARRTDTQYF. For the CDR3, the DNA is TGCAGTGCTCGTCGCACAGATACGCAGTATTTT.

The chain has TRBV12-3 or TRBV12-4 and TRBJ1-4; 10 bases are shared with TRBD1. V lost 6 bases to trimming and J lost 11 bases; unmatched junction nucleotides: 6. This CDR3 has 13 residues. The CDR3 coding sequence is TGTGCCAGCAGCTCGACAGGGGGCGGGAAACTGTTTTTT. It encodes CASSSTGGGKLFF.

The gene calls are TRBV6-5 and TRBJ1-3; D unclear. CDR1 is MNHEY, CDR2 SVGAGI, per germline. The CDR3 consists of 15 residues. The V gene lost 0 bases and the J gene lost 0 bases, with 6 bases spanning the gap. CDR3 sequence: CASSYSGDSGNTIYF. As DNA, the CDR3 is TGTGCCAGCAGTTACTCGGGAGACTCTGGAAACACCATATATTTT.

This rearrangement joins TRBV9 to TRBJ2-1, with D hard to call. Germline lookup yields CDR1 SGDLS and CDR2 YYNGEE. Trimming took 2 bases from V and 4 from J, leaving 7 bases between them. CDR3 length equals 13 residues. CDR3 nucleotide sequence: TGTGCCAGCAGCGTGGGCACTTACAATGAGCAGTTCTTC. Protein: CASSVGTYNEQFF.

V and J are TRBV5-5 and TRBJ2-6; 9 positions match TRBD1. The CDR3 spans 18 residues. Germline assignment: CDR1 SGHKS and CDR2 YYEKEE (reference sequence). The V and J ends lost 4 bases and 2 bases, in that order; junction bases with no gene match: 10. The CDR3 region has the DNA TGTGCCAGCAGCCCGGGGCCGGGACAGGGAACTGGGGCCAACGTCCTGACTTTC. It yields the protein CASSPGPGQGTGANVLTF.

The gene calls are TRBV5-1 and TRBJ2-3; the match to TRBD2 covers 7 bases. Germline V gene lookup returns CDR1 SGHRS and CDR2 YFSETQ. The CDR3 totals 15 residues. With 6 bases clipped from V and 0 bases from J, the junction kept 7 bases outside the gene matches. In nucleotides, the CDR3 is TGCGCCAGCACCTTCAGCGGGGCTAGCACAGATACGCAGTATTTT. It is translated as CASTFSGASTDTQYF.

This chain uses TRBV19 with TRBJ1-2, with 8 bases lining up with TRBD1. CDR3 size: 14 residues. Germline V gives CDR1 LNHDA, CDR2 SQIVND (reference sequence). Unmatched junction bases numbered 6, after V lost 4 bases and J lost 5 bases. CDR3 in amino acids: CASSNRDRTYGYTF. DNA of the CDR3: TGTGCCAGTAGTAACCGGGACAGGACGTATGGCTACACCTTC.

This clone was seen only a few times. A read error is likely, as this CDR3 ends without the conserved phenylalanine or tryptophan. The DNA is left out, because the CDR3 cannot be placed on it with certainty; the CDR3 is given as TCRdb lists it. The rearrangement links TRBV11-3 to TRBJ1-1; the table's D call, TRBD1, was not checked against the DNA. Germline V gives CDR1 SGHNT, CDR2 YENEEA. The CDR3 region is 13 residues in length, termini included. The CDR3 reads CASSPDMVGTTHV.

The rearrangement links TRBV11-2 to TRBJ2-1; TRBD2 matches 16 bases. Germline CDR1 reads SGHAT; CDR2 reads FQNNGV. V shed 1 base, J shed 2 bases, and the junction held 5 bases outside the gene matches. This CDR3 region has 19 residues. CDR3: CASSLGRGTSGRAYNEQFF. CDR3 DNA sequence: TGTGCCAGCAGCTTAGGAAGGGGGACTAGCGGGAGGGCCTACAATGAGCAGTTCTTC.

This clone was observed a single time. The rearrangement joins TRBV27 to TRBJ2-7; TRBD1 matches 9 bases. CDR3 length equals 16 residues. CDR1 is MNHEY and CDR2 is SMNVEV in the germline V gene (reference sequence). Trimming removed 7 bases from V and 2 bases from J; junction bases left unmatched: 12. The CDR3 DNA reads as TGTGCCAGCAAAAACATGGGACAGGGACGGGCCTACGAGCAGTACTTC. Amino acids: CASKNMGQGRAYEQYF.

The genes are TRBV19 and TRBJ1-5; D is undetermined. The CDR3 contains 15 residues. Trimming removed 3 bases at V and 2 bases at J, with 11 bases between. CDR1 and CDR2 from the germline V gene are LNHDA and SQIVND (reference sequence). CDR3 coding DNA: TGTGCCAGTAGTATTGGCCACAACGGCAATCAGCCCCAGCATTTT. This encodes CASSIGHNGNQPQHF.

This clone is a singleton in its sample. The rearrangement joins TRBV4-1 to TRBJ2-2; 10 bases agree with TRBD1. CDR1 is MGHRA, CDR2 YSYEKL, per germline. The CDR3 totals 15 residues. V lost 4 bases, J lost 5 bases, and 4 bases stayed unmatched. The CDR3 DNA is TGCGCCAGCAGCCCCCGGACAGGGGGGACCGGGGAGCTGTTTTTT. Amino acids: CASSPRTGGTGELFF.

The chain links TRBV11-2 to TRBJ1-6; perhaps TRBD1 as D (6 bases). The germline V gene encodes CDR1 SGHAT and CDR2 FQNNGV. The V gene lost 5 bases and the J gene lost 7 bases, with 12 bases spanning the gap. There are 14 residues in the CDR3. CDR3 nucleotides: TGTGCCAGCAGCCTAATCAGGGGCAATTCACCCCTCCACTTT. Translating it yields CASSLIRGNSPLHF.

The gene calls are TRBV30 and TRBJ1-2; D gene unclear. Trimming took off 1 base at V and 2 bases at J, with 8 bases between the two ends. The CDR3 spans 13 residues. Germline lookup yields CDR1 GTSNPN and CDR2 SVGIG (reference sequence). The CDR3 loop reads CAWSALRNYGYTF. The CDR3 DNA follows: TGTGCCTGGAGTGCTTTACGGAACTATGGCTACACCTTC. The full variable domain, with the rest looked up from reference TRBV30 and TRBJ1-2, is SQTIHQWPATLVQPVGSPLSLECTVEGTSNPNLYWYRQAAGRGLQLLFYSVGIGQISSEVPQNLSASRPQDRQFILSSKKLLLSDSGFYLCAWSALRNYGYTFGSGTRLTVV.

The CDR3 protein is CASGGQNTEAFF. Here the CDR3 DNA reads TGTGCCAGCGGGGGACAGAACACTGAAGCTTTCTTT. The gene calls are TRBV21-1 and TRBJ1-1; the table calls TRBD1, which could not be checked here. TRBV21-1 is tagged as a pseudogene. The CDR3 is 12 residues long.

This clone was observed once. The chain joins TRBV5-1 to TRBJ1-2; D unresolved. The CDR3 covers 13 residues. Germline CDR1 SGHRS, CDR2 YFSETQ. Trimming took 1 base from V and 6 from J, leaving 10 bases between them. CDR3 loop: CASSLLTADGYTF. The CDR3 bases are TGCGCCAGCAGCTTGCTCACAGCAGATGGCTACACCTTC.

The rearrangement links TRBV7-9 to TRBJ1-5, with a possible D match to TRBD1 (6 bases). The CDR3 loop spans 16 amino acids. Germline CDR1 reads SEHNR; CDR2 reads FQNEAQ (reference sequence). The V end was cut by 0 bases, the J end by 2 bases, with 11 bases between. CDR3 in DNA: TGTGCCAGCAGCTTAGCGGTTGCAGGGGGCAATCAGCCCCAGCATTTT. Protein product: CASSLAVAGGNQPQHF.

CDR3 nucleotides: TGTGCCAGCAGTCTATGGGACAGGGACAATGAGCAGTTCTTC. It encodes CASSLWDRDNEQFF. The V gene is TRBV27, the J gene TRBJ2-1; 9 bases are shared with TRBD1. The V and J ends lost 5 bases and 5 bases, in that order; junction bases with no gene match: 4. The CDR3 runs to 14 residues. Germline V gives CDR1 MNHEY, CDR2 SMNVEV (reference sequence).

The rearrangement joins TRBV7-3 to TRBJ2-4; 7 bases line up with TRBD1. J gave up 9 bases and V 5 bases, and 10 bases lay outside the gene matches. Germline loops: CDR1 SGHTA, CDR2 FQGTGA. This CDR3 region has 14 residues. The CDR3 DNA reads as TGTGCCAGCAGCCCAAAGACAGGGAACGGCATTCAGTACTTC. Amino acid sequence: CASSPKTGNGIQYF. The complete variable domain, with remaining parts taken from reference TRBV7-3 and TRBJ2-4, reads GAGVSQTPSNKVTEKGKYVELRCDPISGHTALYWYRQSLGQGPEFLIYFQGTGAADDSGLPNDRFFAVRPEGSVSTLKIQRTERGDSAVYLCASSPKTGNGIQYFGAGTRLSVL.

This clone was observed a few times. The gene calls are TRBV27 and TRBJ2-7; 8 bases agree with TRBD1. CDR1 and CDR2 from the germline V gene are MNHEY and SMNVEV (reference sequence). V lost 5 bases to trimming and J lost 3 bases; unmatched junction nucleotides: 6. The CDR3 has 14 residues. CDR3 sequence reads: CASSGLGQGYEQYF. CDR3 DNA: TGTGCCAGCAGTGGTTTAGGACAGGGCTACGAGCAGTACTTC.